This TCR beta chain was profiled in a study of control samples from healthy donors and cancer patients. Profiled with immunoSEQ multiplex PCR; TCRdb holds only in-frame clones, not every one. The sample has 150,000 to 200,000 clones; 85% to 90% are singletons. The V segment lost 7 bases and the J segment 5 bases; nucleotides outside the gene matches: 8. Germline lookup yields CDR1 GTSNPN and CDR2 SVGIG (reference sequence). This CDR3 contains 14 residues. The V call is TRBV30, the J call TRBJ1-6; TRBD1 aligns across 7 bases. The sequenced sample consisted of blood. The TCR was taken from a man between 18 and 29 years old in good health. The CDR3 nucleotides are TGTGCCTCCCACCACAGGGGAGATAATTCACCCCTCCACTTT. Translating gives CASHHRGDNSPLHF.